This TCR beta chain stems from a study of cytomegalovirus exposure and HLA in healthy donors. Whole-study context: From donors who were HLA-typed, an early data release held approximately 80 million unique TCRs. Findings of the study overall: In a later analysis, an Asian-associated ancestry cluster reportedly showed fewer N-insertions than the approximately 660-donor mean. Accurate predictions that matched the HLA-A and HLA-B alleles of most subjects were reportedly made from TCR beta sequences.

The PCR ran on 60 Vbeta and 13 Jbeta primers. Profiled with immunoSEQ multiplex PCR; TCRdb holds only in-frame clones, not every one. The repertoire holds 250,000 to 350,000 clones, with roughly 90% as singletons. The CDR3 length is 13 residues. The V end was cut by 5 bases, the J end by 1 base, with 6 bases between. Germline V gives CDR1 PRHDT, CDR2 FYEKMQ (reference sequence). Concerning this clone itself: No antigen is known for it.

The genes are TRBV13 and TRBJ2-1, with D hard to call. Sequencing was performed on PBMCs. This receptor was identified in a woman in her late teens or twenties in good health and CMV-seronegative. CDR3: CASSGLSYNEQFF. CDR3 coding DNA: TGTGCCAGCAGCGGGCTTTCCTACAATGAGCAGTTCTTC.